This T cell receptor beta chain emerged from a study of shared clonotypes between healthy human individuals. Study findings and constraints: It was the non-shared clonotypes that had lower generation probabilities than clonotypes shared by all four donors.

Concerning this clone itself: Its antigen remains unidentified.

V was pared by 3 bases and J by 5 bases, with 16 bases between. CDR3 length: 15 residues. Germline V gene lookup returns CDR1 SGHRS and CDR2 YFSETQ. TCRdb's copy holds only in-frame clones and misses some; the assay was immunoSEQ multiplex PCR. The sample has under 1,100,000 clones; 65% to 75% are singletons. The V call is TRBV5-1, the J call TRBJ2-3; possible D gene TRBD2, 6 bases. Sequenced: memory CD4+ T cells sorted from blood. This sample's subset: CD45RA-negative fraction. The TCR sequence derives from a man in his late teens or twenties in good health. CDR3 DNA sequence: TGCGCCAGCAGCTGGGGCGGGGAAATTCTAGATACGCAGTATTTT. Translating it yields CASSWGGEILDTQYF.